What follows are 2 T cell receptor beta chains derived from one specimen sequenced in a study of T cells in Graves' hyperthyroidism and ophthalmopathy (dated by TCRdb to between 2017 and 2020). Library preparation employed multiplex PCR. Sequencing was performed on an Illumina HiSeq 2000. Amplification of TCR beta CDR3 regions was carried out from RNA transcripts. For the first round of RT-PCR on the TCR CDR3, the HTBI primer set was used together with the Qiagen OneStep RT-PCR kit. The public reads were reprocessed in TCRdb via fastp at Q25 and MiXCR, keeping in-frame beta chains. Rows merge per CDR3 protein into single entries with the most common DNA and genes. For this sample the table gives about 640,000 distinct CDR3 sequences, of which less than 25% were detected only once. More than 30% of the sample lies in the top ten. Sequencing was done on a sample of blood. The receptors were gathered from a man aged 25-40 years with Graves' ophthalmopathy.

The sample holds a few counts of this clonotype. CDR3 sequence: CASSVQGGRNIQYF. Written as DNA, the CDR3 is TGTGCCAGCAGTGTACAGGGAGGGAGAAACATTCAGTACTTC. This chain connects TRBV2 to TRBJ2-4, with a weak D call TRBD2 (7 bases). V was clipped by 4 bases and J by 6 bases, with 13 bases between them. The germline V gene has CDR1 SNHLY and CDR2 FYNNEI. This CDR3 is 14 amino acids long.

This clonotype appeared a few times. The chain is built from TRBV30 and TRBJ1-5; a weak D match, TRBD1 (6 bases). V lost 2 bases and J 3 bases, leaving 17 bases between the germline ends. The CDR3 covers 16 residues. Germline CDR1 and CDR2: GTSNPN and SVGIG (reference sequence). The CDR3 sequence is CAWSPWGAPPNQPQHF. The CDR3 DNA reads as TGTGCCTGGAGTCCCTGGGGGGCCCCCCCCAATCAGCCCCAGCATTTT.